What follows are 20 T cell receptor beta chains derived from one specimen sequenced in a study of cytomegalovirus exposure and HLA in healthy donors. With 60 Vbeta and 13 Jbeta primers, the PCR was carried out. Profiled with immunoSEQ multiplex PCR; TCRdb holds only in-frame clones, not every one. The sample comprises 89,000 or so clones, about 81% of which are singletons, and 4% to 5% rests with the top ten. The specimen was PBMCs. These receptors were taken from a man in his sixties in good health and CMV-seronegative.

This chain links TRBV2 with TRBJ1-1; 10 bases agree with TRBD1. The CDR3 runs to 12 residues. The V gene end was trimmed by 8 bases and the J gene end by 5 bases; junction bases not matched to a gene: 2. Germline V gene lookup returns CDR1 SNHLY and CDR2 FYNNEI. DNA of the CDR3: TGTGCCAGCGGACAGGGGGAAACTGAAGCTTTCTTT. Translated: CASGQGETEAFF. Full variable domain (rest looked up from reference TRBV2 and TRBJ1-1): EPEVTQTPSHQVTQMGQEVILRCVPISNHLYFYWYRQILGQKVEFLVSFYNNEISEKSEIFDDQFSVERPDGSNFTLKIRSTKLEDSAMYFCASGQGETEAFFGQGTRLTVV.

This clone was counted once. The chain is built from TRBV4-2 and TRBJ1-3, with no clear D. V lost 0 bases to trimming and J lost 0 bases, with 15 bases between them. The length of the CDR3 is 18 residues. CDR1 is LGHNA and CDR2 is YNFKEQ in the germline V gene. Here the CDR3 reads CASSQDTRERLSGNTIYF. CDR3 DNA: TGTGCCAGCAGCCAAGATACCCGCGAGAGGCTCTCTGGAAACACCATATATTTT.

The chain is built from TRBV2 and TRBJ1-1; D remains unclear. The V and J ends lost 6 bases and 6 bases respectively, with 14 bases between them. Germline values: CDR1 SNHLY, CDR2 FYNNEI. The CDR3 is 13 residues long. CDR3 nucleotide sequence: TGTGCCAGCAGGCCCGGGGTTGCGTCTGAAGCTTTCTTT. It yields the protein CASRPGVASEAFF.

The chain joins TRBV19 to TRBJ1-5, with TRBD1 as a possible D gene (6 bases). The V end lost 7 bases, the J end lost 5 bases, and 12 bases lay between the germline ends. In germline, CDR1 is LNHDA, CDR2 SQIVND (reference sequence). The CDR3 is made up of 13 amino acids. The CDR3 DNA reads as TGTGCCAGTACCCCAGGGGCGGATCAGCCCCAGCATTTT. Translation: CASTPGADQPQHF.

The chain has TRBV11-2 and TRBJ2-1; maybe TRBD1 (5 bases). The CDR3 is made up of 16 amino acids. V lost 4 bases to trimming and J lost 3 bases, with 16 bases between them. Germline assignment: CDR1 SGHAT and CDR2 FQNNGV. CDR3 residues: CASSSRQKSSYNEQFF. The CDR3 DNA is TGTGCCAGCAGCTCCCGACAGAAGTCTAGCTACAATGAGCAGTTCTTC.

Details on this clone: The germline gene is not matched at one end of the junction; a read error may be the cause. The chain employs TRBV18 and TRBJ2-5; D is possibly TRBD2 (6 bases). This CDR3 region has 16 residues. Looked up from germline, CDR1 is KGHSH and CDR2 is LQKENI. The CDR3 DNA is TGTACCAGCTCACCACAGGAGACTAGGCCGGGAGAGACCCAGTACTTC. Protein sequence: CTSSPQETRPGETQYF.

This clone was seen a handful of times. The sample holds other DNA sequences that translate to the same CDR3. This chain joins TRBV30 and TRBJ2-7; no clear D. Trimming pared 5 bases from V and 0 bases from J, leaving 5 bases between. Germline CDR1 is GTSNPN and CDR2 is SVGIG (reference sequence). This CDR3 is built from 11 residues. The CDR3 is CAWGGSYEQYF. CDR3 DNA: TGTGCCTGGGGCGGCTCCTACGAGCAGTACTTC. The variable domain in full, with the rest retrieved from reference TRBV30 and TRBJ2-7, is SQTIHQWPATLVQPVGSPLSLECTVEGTSNPNLYWYRQAAGRGLQLLFYSVGIGQISSEVPQNLSASRPQDRQFILSSKKLLLSDSGFYLCAWGGSYEQYFGPGTRLTVT.

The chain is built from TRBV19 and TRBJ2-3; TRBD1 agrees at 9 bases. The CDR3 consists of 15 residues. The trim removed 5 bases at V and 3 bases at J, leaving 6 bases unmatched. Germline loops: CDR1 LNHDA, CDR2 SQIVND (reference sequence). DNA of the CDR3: TGTGCCAGTAGTGCGCCGGGACAGGGAACAGATACGCAGTATTTT. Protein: CASSAPGQGTDTQYF.

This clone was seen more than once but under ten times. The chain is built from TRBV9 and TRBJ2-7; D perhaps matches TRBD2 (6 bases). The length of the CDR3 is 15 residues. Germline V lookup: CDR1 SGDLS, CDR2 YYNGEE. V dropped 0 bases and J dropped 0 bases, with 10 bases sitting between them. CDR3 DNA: TGTGCCAGCAGCGTAGGGGCGGGGCTCTCCTACGAGCAGTACTTC. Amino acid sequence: CASSVGAGLSYEQYF.

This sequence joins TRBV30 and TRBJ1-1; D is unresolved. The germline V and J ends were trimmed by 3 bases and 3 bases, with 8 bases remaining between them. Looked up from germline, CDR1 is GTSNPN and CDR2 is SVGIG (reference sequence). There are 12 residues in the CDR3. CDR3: CAWSPRDTEAFF. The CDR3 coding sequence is TGTGCCTGGAGCCCGCGGGACACTGAAGCTTTCTTT.

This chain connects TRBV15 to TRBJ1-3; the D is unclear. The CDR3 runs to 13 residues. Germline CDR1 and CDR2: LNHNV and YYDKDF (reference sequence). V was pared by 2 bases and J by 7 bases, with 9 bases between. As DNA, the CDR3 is TGTGCCACCAGCAGACCCCCCGGGAACACCATATATTTT. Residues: CATSRPPGNTIYF. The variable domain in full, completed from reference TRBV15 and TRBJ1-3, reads DAMVIQNPRYQVTQFGKPVTLSCSQTLNHNVMYWYQQKSSQAPKLLFHYYDKDFNNEADTPDNFQSRRPNTSFCFLDIRSPGLGDTAMYLCATSRPPGNTIYFGEGSWLTVV.

CDR3 bases: TGTGCCAGCACTCGAGGCACCTACAATGAGCAGTTCTTC. This encodes CASTRGTYNEQFF. The chain couples TRBV27 to TRBJ2-1; the D is unclear. CDR1 and CDR2 from the germline V gene are MNHEY and SMNVEV (reference sequence). Trimming removed 7 bases at V and 2 bases at J, with 9 bases between. The CDR3 sequence is 13 residues long.

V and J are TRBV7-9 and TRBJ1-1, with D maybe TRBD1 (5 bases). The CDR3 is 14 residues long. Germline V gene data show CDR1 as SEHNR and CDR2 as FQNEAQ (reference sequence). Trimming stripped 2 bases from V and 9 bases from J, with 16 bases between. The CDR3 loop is CASSLSFPTVQAFF. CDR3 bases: TGTGCCAGCAGCTTATCTTTCCCGACAGTACAAGCTTTCTTT.

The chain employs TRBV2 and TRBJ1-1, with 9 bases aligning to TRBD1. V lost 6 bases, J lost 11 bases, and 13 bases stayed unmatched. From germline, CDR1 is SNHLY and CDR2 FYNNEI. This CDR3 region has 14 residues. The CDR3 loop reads CASRGGQGRDDAFF. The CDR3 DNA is TGTGCCAGCAGGGGGGGACAGGGAAGGGATGACGCTTTCTTT.

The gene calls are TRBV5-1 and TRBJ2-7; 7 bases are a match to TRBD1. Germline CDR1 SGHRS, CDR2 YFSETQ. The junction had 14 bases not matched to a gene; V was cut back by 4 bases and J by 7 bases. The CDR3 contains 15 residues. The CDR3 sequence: CASSASLTGEREQYF. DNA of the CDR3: TGCGCCAGCAGCGCGAGCCTTACAGGGGAAAGGGAGCAGTACTTC.

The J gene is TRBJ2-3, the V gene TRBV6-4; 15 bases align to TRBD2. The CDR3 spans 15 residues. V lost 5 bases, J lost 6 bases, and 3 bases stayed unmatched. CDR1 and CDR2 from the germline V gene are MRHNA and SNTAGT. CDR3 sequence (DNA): TGTGCCAGCAGTTCCGGGACTAGCGGGGGGGATACGCAGTATTTT. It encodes CASSSGTSGGDTQYF.

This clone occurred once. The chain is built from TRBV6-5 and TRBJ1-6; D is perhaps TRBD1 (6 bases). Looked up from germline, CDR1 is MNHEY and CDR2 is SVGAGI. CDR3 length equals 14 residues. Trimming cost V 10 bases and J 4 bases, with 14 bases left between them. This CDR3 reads CATVTGDYNSPLHF. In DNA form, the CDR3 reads TGTGCCACTGTGACAGGTGATTATAATTCACCCCTCCACTTT.

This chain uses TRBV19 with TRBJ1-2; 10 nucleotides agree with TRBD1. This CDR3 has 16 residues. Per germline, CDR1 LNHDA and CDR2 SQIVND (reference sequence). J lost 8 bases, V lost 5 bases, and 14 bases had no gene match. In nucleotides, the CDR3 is TGTGCCAGTAGTCCCGAAGGGACAGGGGAATGGCACGGCTACACCTTC. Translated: CASSPEGTGEWHGYTF.

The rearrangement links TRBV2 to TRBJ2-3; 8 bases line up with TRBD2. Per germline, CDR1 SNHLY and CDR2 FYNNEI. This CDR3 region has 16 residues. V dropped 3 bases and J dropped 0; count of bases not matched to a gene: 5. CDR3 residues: CASSEGGGGSTDTQYF. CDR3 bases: TGTGCCAGCAGTGAGGGGGGCGGGGGGAGCACAGATACGCAGTATTTT.

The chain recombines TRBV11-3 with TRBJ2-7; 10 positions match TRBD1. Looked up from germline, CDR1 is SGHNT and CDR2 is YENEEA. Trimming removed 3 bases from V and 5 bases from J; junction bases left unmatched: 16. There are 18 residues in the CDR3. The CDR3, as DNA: TGTGCCAGCAGCTTCGAGTGGGGCAAAGGGACAGGGGTCCACGAGCAGTACTTC. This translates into CASSFEWGKGTGVHEQYF. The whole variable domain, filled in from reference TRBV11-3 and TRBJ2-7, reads EAGVVQSPRYKIIEKKQPVAFWCNPISGHNTLYWYLQNLGQGPELLIRYENEEAVDDSQLPKDRFSAERLKGVDSTLKIQPAELGDSAVYLCASSFEWGKGTGVHEQYFGPGTRLTVT.